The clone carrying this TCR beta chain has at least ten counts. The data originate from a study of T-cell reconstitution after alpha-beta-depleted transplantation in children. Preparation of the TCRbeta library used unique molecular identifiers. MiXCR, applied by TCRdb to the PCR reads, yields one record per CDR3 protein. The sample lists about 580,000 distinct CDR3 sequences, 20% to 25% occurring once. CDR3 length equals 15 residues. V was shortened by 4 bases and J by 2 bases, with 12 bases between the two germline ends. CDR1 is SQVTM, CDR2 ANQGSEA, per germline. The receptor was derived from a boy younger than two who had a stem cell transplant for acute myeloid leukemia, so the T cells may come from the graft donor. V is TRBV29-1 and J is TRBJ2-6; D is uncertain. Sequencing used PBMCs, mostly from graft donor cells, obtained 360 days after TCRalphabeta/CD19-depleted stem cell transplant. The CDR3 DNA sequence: TGCAGCGTTGGTACCGCCTTCCCTGGGGCCAACGTCCTGACTTTC. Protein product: CSVGTAFPGANVLTF.